This entry concerns a single T cell receptor beta chain. The antigen remains undetermined. Germline V gene sequence: CDR1 MNHEY, CDR2 SVGAGI. The CDR3 is 13 residues long. The V end was cut by 7 bases, the J end by 6 bases, with 13 bases between. This entry is derived from a study of blood T cells in healthy people across ages. Findings and caveats of the study: It was held that the diversity estimates obtained from one million T cells were underestimates. Higher diversity, along with more naive CD4+ cells, distinguished long-lived donors from aged donors.

Combining a sample-barcoded 5' primer with a J-beta primer mix, a second PCR ran for roughly 7 to 12 cycles. TCRdb independently ran MiXCR on the 5' RACE reads; one entry per CDR3 protein. Among 850,000 to 1,000,000 distinct CDR3 sequences listed, roughly 51% were seen once. Sequencing input: blood. The chain has TRBV6-5 and TRBJ2-1, with D perhaps given as TRBD1 or TRBD2 (5 bases each). This clonotype was sampled from a woman aged 55-70 years in good health. The CDR3 nucleotides are TGTGCCAGCACCAGAGGGGCAGGCAATGAGCAGTTCTTC. Translating it yields CASTRGAGNEQFF.